The 12 T cell receptor beta chains given below trace back to one sample, sequenced in a study of T cells in Graves' hyperthyroidism and ophthalmopathy. The source material, RNA transcripts, was used to amplify TCR beta CDR3 regions. The HTBI primer set served for first-round RT-PCR of the TCR CDR3. TCRdb used MiXCR to reprocess the multiplex PCR reads, holding one entry per CDR3 protein. Altogether about 210,000 distinct CDR3 sequences are present, 15% to 20% being singletons, with the ten largest covering around 50%. Sample: blood. The receptors shown here come from a man in his forties or fifties with Graves' hyperthyroidism.

This clonotype has a count of ten or more. The chain uses TRBV28 and TRBJ2-3; tentatively, D is TRBD2 (6 bases). The CDR3 is 14 amino acids. V was trimmed by 7 bases and J by 1 base, leaving 12 bases between them. CDR1 and CDR2 from the germline V gene are MDHEN and SYDVKM. In nucleotides, the CDR3 is TGTGCCAGCATGCGCCCTAGCGGCACAGATACGCAGTATTTT. This gives the protein CASMRPSGTDTQYF.

The chain has TRBV19 and TRBJ2-1, with D possibly TRBD1 on 6 matching bases. CDR3 size: 15 residues. Between the trimmed V and J ends, which lost 0 bases and 4 bases, there was a span of 10 bases. Germline V gene lookup returns CDR1 LNHDA and CDR2 SQIVND (reference sequence). CDR3 residues: CASSIDGTTYNEQFF. CDR3 nucleotide sequence: TGTGCCAGTAGTATAGATGGGACAACGTACAATGAGCAGTTCTTC.

This clonotype was seen ten or more times. The J gene is TRBJ2-1, the V gene TRBV6-1, with no clear D. This CDR3 spans 15 amino acids. CDR1 and CDR2 (germline): MNHNS, SASEGT. The V end lost 5 bases, the J end lost 9 bases, and 20 bases lay between the germline ends. The CDR3 DNA sequence: TGTGCCAGCAGTTATGTAGCTCCCGGTTTGAGTGAGCAGTTCTTC. Its protein product is CASSYVAPGLSEQFF.

This clonotype was recorded at least ten times. The rearrangement uses TRBV11-1 and TRBJ2-7, with D uncertain. V was pared by 5 bases and J by 7 bases, with 15 bases between. Germline values: CDR1 SGHAT, CDR2 FQDESV (reference sequence). The CDR3 is 13 amino acids. The CDR3 region has the DNA TGTGCCAGCAGCAAGGACCAACTGGGGGAGCAGTACTTC. Protein product: CASSKDQLGEQYF.

V gene TRBV28 combines with J gene TRBJ2-7, with a tentative D call TRBD1 (5 bases). Germline V lookup: CDR1 MDHEN, CDR2 SYDVKM. This CDR3 comprises 17 residues. V lost 6 bases and J lost 8, with 29 bases in between. The CDR3, as DNA: TGTGCCAGCAGCCATTCTCCCTACAGGTTCTTCGCTTCCAAGCAGTACTTC. Translated, it gives CASSHSPYRFFASKQYF.

J is TRBJ2-2 and V is TRBV5-5, with a tentative D call TRBD2 (5 bases). The V end lost 0 bases, the J end lost 0 bases, and 9 bases lay between the germline ends. Germline CDR1 is SGHKS and CDR2 is YYEKEE (reference sequence). This CDR3 comprises 16 residues. The CDR3 is CASSLVAGANTGELFF. In DNA, the CDR3 is TGTGCCAGCAGCTTGGTGGCGGGCGCGAACACCGGGGAGCTGTTTTTT.

This clonotype has at least ten counts. The CDR3 sequence: CASSLAVETQYF. The CDR3 DNA reads TGTGCCAGCAGTTTGGCTGTGGAGACCCAGTACTTC. V and J are TRBV28 and TRBJ2-5; D is uncertain. The V end was cut by 3 bases, the J end by 5 bases, with 7 bases between. The CDR3 covers 12 residues. CDR1 and CDR2 (germline): MDHEN, SYDVKM.

This rearrangement joins TRBV30 to TRBJ2-7; the match to TRBD2 covers 13 bases. Per the germline V gene, CDR1 is GTSNPN and CDR2 is SVGIG (reference sequence). The ends lost 1 base at V and 3 bases at J; junction bases unmatched: 6. The CDR3 runs to 16 residues. The DNA for the CDR3 is TGTGCCTGGAGTGGTCCCGGGACTAGCGGGAACTACGAGCAGTACTTC. The encoded protein is CAWSGPGTSGNYEQYF.

The table lists this clonotype with many counts. The chain couples TRBV28 to TRBJ1-2; D gene ambiguous. The CDR3 length is 15 residues. Germline assignment: CDR1 MDHEN and CDR2 SYDVKM. The V end was cut by 3 bases, the J end by 4 bases, with 15 bases between. The DNA of the CDR3 is TGTGCCAGCAGTTTGTTCGAGTCCGGAGTCTATGGCTACACCTTC. It is translated as CASSLFESGVYGYTF.

Many counts were recorded for this clonotype. This rearrangement joins TRBV12-3 or TRBV12-4 to TRBJ2-7, with TRBD1 matching over 7 bases. The CDR3 contains 13 residues. The ends lost 4 bases at V and 0 bases at J; junction bases unmatched: 0. The CDR3 DNA is TGTGCCAGCAGTTGGGACAGCTCCTACGAGCAGTACTTC. Amino acid sequence: CASSWDSSYEQYF.

The sample holds many counts of this clonotype. This chain uses TRBV12-3 or TRBV12-4 with TRBJ2-2; D not certain. V was shortened by 4 bases and J by 6 bases, with 6 bases between the two germline ends. CDR3 length equals 12 residues. CDR3 in DNA: TGTGCCAGCAGTTATAGTCCCGGGGAGCTGTTTTTT. Amino acid sequence: CASSYSPGELFF.

As to this clonotype: This may be a read error: a much more frequent sequence differs by one nucleotide. The chain combines TRBV28 with TRBJ2-2, with D perhaps matching TRBD2 (5 bases). Germline lookup yields CDR1 MDHEN and CDR2 SYDVKM. V shed 5 bases and J shed 4 bases, with 23 bases lying between them. The CDR3 runs 18 residues. The chain's CDR3 is CASSPLTKARTSTGELFF. CDR3 coding DNA: TGTGCCAGCAGTCCGCTGACTAAAGCCCGAACGAGCACCGGGGAGCTGTTTTTT.